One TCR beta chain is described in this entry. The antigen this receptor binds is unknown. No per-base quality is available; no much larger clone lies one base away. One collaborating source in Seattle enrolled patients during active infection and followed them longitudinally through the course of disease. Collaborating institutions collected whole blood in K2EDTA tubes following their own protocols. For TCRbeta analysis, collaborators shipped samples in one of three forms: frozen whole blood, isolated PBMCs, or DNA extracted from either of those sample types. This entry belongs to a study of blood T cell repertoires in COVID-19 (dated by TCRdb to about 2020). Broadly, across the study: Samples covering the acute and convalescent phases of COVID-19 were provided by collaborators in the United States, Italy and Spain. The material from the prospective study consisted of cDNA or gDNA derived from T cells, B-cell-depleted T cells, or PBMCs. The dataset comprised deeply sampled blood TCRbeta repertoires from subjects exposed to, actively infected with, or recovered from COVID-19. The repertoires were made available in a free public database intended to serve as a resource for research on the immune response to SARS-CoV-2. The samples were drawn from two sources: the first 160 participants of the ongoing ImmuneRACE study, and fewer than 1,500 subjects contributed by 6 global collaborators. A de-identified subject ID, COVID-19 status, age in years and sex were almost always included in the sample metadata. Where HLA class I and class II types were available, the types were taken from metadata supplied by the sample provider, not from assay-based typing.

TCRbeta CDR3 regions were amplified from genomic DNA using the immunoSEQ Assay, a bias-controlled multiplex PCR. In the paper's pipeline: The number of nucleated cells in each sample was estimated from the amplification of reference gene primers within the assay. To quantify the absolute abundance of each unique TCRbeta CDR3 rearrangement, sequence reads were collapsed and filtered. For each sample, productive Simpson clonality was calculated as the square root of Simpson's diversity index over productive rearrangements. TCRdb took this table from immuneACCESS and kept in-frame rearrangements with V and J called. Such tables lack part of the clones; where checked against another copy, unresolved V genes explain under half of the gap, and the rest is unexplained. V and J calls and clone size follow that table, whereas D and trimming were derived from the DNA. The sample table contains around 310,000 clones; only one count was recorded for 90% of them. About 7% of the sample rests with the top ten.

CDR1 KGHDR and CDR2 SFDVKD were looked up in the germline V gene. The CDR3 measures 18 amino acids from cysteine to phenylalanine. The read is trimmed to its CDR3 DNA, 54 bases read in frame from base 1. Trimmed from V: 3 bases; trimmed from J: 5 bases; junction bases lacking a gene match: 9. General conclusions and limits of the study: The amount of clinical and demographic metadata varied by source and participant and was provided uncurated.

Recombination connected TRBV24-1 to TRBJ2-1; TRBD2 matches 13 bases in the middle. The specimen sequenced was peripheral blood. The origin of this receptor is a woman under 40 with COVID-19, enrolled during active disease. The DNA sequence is TGTGCCACCAGTGATCCTGGACTAGCGGGAGTTAGCGACAATGAGCAGTTCTTC. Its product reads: CATSDPGLAGVSDNEQFF.